This TCR beta chain is from a study of identical twins. Remarks on this clonotype: No antigen is known for it.

General observations from the study: Without tracking the same donors, conclusions rested on cross-sectional statistical analysis.

The cDNA had a unique molecular identifier and a template-switch universal primer site. TCRdb called the 5' RACE reads again in MiXCR, with one record for every CDR3 protein. The repertoire holds 200,000 to 300,000 distinct CDR3 sequences, with about 10% as singletons. The CDR3 extends over 13 amino acids. Deletions cut 5 bases from V and 4 bases from J, with 11 bases between. The sequence came from a man aged 45 to 65 in good health. The rearrangement joins TRBV12-3 or TRBV12-4 to TRBJ1-2, with D possibly being TRBD1 (6 bases). The sample taken for sequencing was memory T cells sorted from blood. The CDR3 sequence: CASSVGGPYGYTF. The CDR3 DNA sequence: TGTGCCAGCAGTGTTGGGGGCCCCTATGGCTACACCTTC.